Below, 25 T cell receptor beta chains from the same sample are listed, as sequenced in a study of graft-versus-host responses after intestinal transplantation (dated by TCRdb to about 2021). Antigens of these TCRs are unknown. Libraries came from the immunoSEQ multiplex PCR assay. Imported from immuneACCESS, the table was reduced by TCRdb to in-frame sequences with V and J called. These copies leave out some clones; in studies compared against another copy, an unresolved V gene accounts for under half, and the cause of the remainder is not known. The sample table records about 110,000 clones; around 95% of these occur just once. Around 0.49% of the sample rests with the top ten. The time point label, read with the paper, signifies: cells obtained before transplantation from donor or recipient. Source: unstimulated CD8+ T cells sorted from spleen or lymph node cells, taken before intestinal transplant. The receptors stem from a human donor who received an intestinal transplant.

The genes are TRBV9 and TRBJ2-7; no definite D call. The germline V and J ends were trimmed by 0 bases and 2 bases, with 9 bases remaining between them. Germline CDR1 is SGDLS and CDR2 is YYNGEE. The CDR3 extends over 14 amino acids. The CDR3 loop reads CASSVADGTYEQYF. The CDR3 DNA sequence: TGTGCCAGCAGCGTAGCCGATGGAACCTACGAGCAGTACTTC.

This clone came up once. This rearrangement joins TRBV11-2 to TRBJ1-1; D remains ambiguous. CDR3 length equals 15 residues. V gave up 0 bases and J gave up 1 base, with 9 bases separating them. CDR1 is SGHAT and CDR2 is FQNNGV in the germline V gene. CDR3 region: CASSLEYSGNTEAFF. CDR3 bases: TGTGCCAGCAGCTTAGAATACAGTGGGAACACTGAAGCTTTCTTT.

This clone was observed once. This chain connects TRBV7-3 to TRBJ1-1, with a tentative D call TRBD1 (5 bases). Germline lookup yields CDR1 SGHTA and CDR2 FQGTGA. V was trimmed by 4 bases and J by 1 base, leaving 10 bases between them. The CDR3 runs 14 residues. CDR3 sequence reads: CASSSAGQNTEAFF. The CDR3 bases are TGTGCCAGCAGCTCAGCCGGACAGAACACTGAAGCTTTCTTT.

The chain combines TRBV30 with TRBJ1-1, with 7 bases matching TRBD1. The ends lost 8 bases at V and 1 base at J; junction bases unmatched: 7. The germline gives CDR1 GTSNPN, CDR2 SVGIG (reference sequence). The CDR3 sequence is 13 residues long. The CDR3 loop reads CAAGPGGNTEAFF. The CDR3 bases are TGTGCCGCGGGGCCAGGGGGGAACACTGAAGCTTTCTTT. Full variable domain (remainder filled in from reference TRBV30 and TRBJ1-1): SQTIHQWPATLVQPVGSPLSLECTVEGTSNPNLYWYRQAAGRGLQLLFYSVGIGQISSEVPQNLSASRPQDRQFILSSKKLLLSDSGFYLCAAGPGGNTEAFFGQGTRLTVV.

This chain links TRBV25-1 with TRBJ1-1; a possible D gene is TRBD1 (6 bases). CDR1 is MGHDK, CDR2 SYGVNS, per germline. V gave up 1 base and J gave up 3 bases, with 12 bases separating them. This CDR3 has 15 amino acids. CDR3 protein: CASSEFGGGDTEAFF. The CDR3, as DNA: TGTGCCAGCAGTGAATTCGGAGGGGGAGACACTGAAGCTTTCTTT.

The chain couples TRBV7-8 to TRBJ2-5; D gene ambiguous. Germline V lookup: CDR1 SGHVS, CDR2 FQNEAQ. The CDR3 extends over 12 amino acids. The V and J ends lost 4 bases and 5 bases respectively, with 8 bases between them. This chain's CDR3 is CASSSWLETQYF. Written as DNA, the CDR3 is TGTGCCAGCAGCTCCTGGTTGGAGACCCAGTACTTC.

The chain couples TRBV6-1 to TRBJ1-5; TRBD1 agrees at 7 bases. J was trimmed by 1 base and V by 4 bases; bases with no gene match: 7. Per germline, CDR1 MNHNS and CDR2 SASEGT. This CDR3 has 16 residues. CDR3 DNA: TGTGCCAGCAGTGTTAGCACAGGGGAAAGCAATCAGCCCCAGCATTTT. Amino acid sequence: CASSVSTGESNQPQHF.

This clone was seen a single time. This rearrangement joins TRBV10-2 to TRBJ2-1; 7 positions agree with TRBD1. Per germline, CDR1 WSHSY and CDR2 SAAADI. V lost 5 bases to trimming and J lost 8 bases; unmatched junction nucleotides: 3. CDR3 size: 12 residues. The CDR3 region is CASSRQGDEQFF. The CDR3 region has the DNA TGCGCCAGCAGTAGACAGGGAGATGAGCAGTTCTTC.

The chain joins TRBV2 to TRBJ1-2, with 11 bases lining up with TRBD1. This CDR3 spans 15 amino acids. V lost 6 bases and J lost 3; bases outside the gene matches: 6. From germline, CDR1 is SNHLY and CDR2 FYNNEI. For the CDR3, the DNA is TGTGCCAGCAGACACCGGGACAGGGGGGACTATGGCTACACCTTC. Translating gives CASRHRDRGDYGYTF.

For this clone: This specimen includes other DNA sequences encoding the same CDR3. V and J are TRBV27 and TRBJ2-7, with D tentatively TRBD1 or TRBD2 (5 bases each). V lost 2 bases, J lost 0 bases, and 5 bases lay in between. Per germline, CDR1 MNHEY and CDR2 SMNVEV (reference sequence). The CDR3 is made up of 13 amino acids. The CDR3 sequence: CASSLGGSYEQYF. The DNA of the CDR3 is TGTGCCAGCAGTTTAGGGGGCTCCTACGAGCAGTACTTC.

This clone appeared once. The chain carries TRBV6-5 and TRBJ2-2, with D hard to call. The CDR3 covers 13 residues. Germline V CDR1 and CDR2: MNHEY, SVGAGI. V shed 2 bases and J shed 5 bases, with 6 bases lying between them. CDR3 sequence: CASSYHGTGELFF. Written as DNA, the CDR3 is TGTGCCAGCAGTTACCACGGAACCGGGGAGCTGTTTTTT.

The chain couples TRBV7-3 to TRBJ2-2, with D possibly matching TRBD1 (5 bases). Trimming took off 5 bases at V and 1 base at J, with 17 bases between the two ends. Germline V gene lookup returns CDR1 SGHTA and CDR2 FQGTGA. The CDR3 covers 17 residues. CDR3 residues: CASSTHQGRVNTGELFF. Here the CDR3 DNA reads TGTGCCAGCAGCACCCACCAAGGCAGGGTGAACACCGGGGAGCTGTTTTTT.

The CDR3 nucleotides are TGTGCCAGCAGTTATAGGGCTAGCAATCAGCCCCAGCATTTT. Translation: CASSYRASNQPQHF. The rearrangement links TRBV6-5 to TRBJ1-5; D not resolved. V shed 3 bases and J shed 0 bases, with 6 bases lying between them. Germline CDR1 and CDR2: MNHEY and SVGAGI. The CDR3 covers 14 residues.

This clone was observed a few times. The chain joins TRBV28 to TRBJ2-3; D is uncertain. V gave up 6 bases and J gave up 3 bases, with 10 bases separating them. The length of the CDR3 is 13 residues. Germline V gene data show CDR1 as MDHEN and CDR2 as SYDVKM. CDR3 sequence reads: CASSITRTDTQYF. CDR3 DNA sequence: TGTGCCAGCAGCATTACCAGAACAGATACGCAGTATTTT. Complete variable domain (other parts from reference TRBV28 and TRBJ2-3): DVKVTQSSRYLVKRTGEKVFLECVQDMDHENMFWYRQDPGLGLRLIYFSYDVKMKEKGDIPEGYSVSREKKERFSLILESASTNQTSMYLCASSITRTDTQYFGPGTRLTVL.

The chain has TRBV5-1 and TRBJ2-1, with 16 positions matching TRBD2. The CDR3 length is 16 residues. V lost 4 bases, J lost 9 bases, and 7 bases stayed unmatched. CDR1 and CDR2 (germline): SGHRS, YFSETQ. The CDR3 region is CASSATGTSGRVEQFF. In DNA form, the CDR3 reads TGCGCCAGCAGCGCCACCGGGACTAGCGGGAGGGTTGAGCAGTTCTTC.

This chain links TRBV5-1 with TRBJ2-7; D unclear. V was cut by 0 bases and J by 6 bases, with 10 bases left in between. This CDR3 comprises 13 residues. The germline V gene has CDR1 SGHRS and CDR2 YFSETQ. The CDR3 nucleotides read TGCGCCAGCAGCTTGGAAGTAAAGGTCGAGCAGTACTTC. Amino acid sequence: CASSLEVKVEQYF.

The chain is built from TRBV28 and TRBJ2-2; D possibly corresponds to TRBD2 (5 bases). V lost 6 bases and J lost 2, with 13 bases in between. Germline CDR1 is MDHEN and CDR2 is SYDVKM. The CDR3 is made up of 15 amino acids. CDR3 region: CASSPSRDNTGELFF. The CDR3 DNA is TGTGCCAGCAGCCCCTCGAGGGATAACACCGGGGAGCTGTTTTTT.

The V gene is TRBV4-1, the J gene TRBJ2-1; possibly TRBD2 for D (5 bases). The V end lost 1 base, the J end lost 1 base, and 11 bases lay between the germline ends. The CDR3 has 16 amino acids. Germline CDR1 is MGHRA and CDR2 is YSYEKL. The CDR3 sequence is CASSQVLGGSYNEQFF. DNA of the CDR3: TGCGCCAGCAGCCAAGTCCTAGGCGGGTCCTACAATGAGCAGTTCTTC.

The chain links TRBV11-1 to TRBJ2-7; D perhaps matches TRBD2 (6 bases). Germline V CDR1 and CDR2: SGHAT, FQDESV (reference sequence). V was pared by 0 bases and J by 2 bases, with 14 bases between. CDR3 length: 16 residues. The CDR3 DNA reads TGTGCCAGCAGCTTAGCGGGGGGACGACCTACCTACGAGCAGTACTTC. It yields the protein CASSLAGGRPTYEQYF.

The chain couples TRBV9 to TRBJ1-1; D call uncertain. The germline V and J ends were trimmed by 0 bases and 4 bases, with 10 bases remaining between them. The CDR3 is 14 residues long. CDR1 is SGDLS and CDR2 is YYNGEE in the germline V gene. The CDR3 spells CASSVEGKGTEAFF. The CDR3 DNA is TGTGCCAGCAGCGTAGAGGGAAAGGGCACTGAAGCTTTCTTT.

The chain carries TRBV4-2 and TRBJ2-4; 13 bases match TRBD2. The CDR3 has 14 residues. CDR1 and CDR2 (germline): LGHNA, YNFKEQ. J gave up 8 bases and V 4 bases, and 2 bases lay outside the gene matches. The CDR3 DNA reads TGTGCCAGCAGCCCGGGACTAGCGGGATACATTCAGTACTTC. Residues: CASSPGLAGYIQYF.

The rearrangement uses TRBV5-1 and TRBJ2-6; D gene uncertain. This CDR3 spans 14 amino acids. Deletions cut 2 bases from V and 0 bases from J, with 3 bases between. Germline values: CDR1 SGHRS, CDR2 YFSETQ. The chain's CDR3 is CASSFRSGANVLTF. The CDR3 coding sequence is TGCGCCAGCAGCTTTCGCTCTGGGGCCAACGTCCTGACTTTC.

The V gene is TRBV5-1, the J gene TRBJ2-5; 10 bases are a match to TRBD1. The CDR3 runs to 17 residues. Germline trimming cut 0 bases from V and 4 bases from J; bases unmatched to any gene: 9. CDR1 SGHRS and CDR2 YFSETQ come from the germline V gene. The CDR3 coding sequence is TGCGCCAGCAGCTTGGAAAGGGGACAGGGGAGCGGAGAGACCCAGTACTTC. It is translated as CASSLERGQGSGETQYF.

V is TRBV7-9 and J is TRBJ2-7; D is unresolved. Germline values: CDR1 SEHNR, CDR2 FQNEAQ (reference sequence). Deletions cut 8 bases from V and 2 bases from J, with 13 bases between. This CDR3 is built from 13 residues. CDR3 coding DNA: TGTGCCAGCTCCCCCAAGACCACCTACGAGCAGTACTTC. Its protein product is CASSPKTTYEQYF.

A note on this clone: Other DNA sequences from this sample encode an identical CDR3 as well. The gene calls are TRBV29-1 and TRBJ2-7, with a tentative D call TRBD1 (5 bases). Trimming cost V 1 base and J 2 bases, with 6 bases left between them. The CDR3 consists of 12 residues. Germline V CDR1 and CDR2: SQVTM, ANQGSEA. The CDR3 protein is CSVEGQPYEQYF. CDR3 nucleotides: TGCAGCGTTGAAGGACAGCCCTACGAGCAGTACTTC.